Included here is one T cell receptor (beta chain) sequence, with context. These data belong to a study of CD8+ T cells in alopecia areata. For the study at large: Severity among treated patients was scored by the percentage of scalp area affected.

Germline CDR1 and CDR2: MGHRA and YSYEKL. The CDR3 has 13 amino acids. V lost 0 bases and J lost 7, with 9 bases in between. Treatment given: oral pan-JAK inhibitor, 5-10 mg twice daily. The investigators collected lesional scalp punch biopsies and peripheral blood from alopecia areata patients. After isolation, RNA underwent reverse transcription to generate cDNA as the sequencing template. The repertoire was sequenced with immunoSEQ multiplex PCR; TCRdb's copy has only in-frame clones and lacks some. Of around 180,000 clones in the sample, roughly 60% were seen once. The rearrangement links TRBV4-1 to TRBJ1-2; D is uncertain. The TCR was taken from a human donor with alopecia areata. The sample in question was CD4+ T cells sorted from blood, obtained at week 24, from a patient treated with tofacitinib. This chain's CDR3 is CASSQEPQRGYTF. The CDR3 DNA follows: TGCGCCAGCAGCCAAGAGCCACAACGTGGCTACACCTTC.